One sample yielded the 25 T cell receptor beta chains listed below, sequenced in a study of cytomegalovirus exposure and HLA in healthy donors. The PCR employed 60 Vbeta primers together with 13 Jbeta primers. This table comes from immunoSEQ multiplex PCR, and its TCRdb copy is limited to in-frame clones, with some not included. This sample's table reports more than 95,000 clones. The sample taken for sequencing was PBMCs. These receptors all come from a man aged 18 to 30 in good health and CMV-seronegative.

The chain joins TRBV19 to TRBJ1-5, with D uncertain. The CDR3 is 16 residues long. The germline gives CDR1 LNHDA, CDR2 SQIVND (reference sequence). The V end was cut by 1 base, the J end by 8 bases, with 18 bases between. CDR3 nucleotides: TGTGCCAGTAGTATAGGAGTCGGTTTCCCGAGGGAGCCCCAGCATTTT. This encodes CASSIGVGFPREPQHF.

This chain connects TRBV7-9 to TRBJ1-1; 7 bases match TRBD1. Germline V CDR1 and CDR2: SEHNR, FQNEAQ (reference sequence). J lost 2 bases, V lost 4 bases, and 4 bases had no gene match. The CDR3 spans 14 residues. Here the CDR3 reads CASSSGTVNTEAFF. Written as DNA, the CDR3 is TGTGCCAGCAGCTCCGGGACAGTCAACACTGAAGCTTTCTTT.

CDR3 region: CASRTTGGSVGYTF. CDR3 sequence (DNA): TGTGCCAGCAGAACGACAGGGGGCTCGGTTGGCTACACCTTC. This chain connects TRBV5-4 to TRBJ1-2, with 10 bases matching TRBD1. CDR1 and CDR2 from the germline V gene are SGHNT and YYREEE (reference sequence). This CDR3 contains 14 residues. V gave up 5 bases and J gave up 7 bases; unmatched junction bases: 8.

CDR3 amino acids: CASLRGMNTEAFF. In nucleotides, the CDR3 is TGTGCCAGTTTAAGGGGCATGAACACTGAAGCTTTCTTT. The J gene is TRBJ1-1, the V gene TRBV27; TRBD1 might be the D (5 bases). Germline CDR1 reads MNHEY; CDR2 reads SMNVEV (reference sequence). Trimming shortened V by 9 bases and J by 0 bases, and 11 bases separated the two germline ends. This CDR3 spans 13 amino acids.

The chain links TRBV19 to TRBJ1-1; maybe TRBD1 (5 bases). The CDR3 extends over 15 amino acids. Per the germline V gene, CDR1 is LNHDA and CDR2 is SQIVND (reference sequence). Trimming removed 0 bases from V and 2 bases from J, with 10 bases in between. The CDR3 nucleotides read TGTGCCAGTAGTATAGAACGGGGACTAAACACTGAAGCTTTCTTT. Residues: CASSIERGLNTEAFF. Supplemented by reference TRBV19 and TRBJ1-1, the full variable domain reads DGGITQSPKYLFRKEGQNVTLSCEQNLNHDAMYWYRQDPGQGLRLIYYSQIVNDFQKGDIAEGYSVSREKKESFPLTVTSAQKNPTAFYLCASSIERGLNTEAFFGQGTRLTVV.

This chain connects TRBV30 to TRBJ1-1; maybe TRBD1 (5 bases). V was shortened by 0 bases and J by 4 bases, with 9 bases between the two germline ends. This CDR3 is 13 amino acids long. Germline V CDR1 and CDR2: GTSNPN, SVGIG (reference sequence). Written as DNA, the CDR3 is TGTGCCTGGAGTGTTCGGGGGAGCACTGAAGCTTTCTTT. It encodes CAWSVRGSTEAFF. The variable domain in full, completed from reference TRBV30 and TRBJ1-1, reads SQTIHQWPATLVQPVGSPLSLECTVEGTSNPNLYWYRQAAGRGLQLLFYSVGIGQISSEVPQNLSASRPQDRQFILSSKKLLLSDSGFYLCAWSVRGSTEAFFGQGTRLTVV.

V and J are TRBV7-9 and TRBJ1-4; D perhaps matches TRBD1 (6 bases). V lost 2 bases and J lost 6, with 7 bases in between. There are 13 residues in the CDR3. Germline values: CDR1 SEHNR, CDR2 FQNEAQ (reference sequence). As DNA, the CDR3 is TGTGCCAGCAGCTTACCAGGGGATGAAAAACTGTTTTTT. Its translation: CASSLPGDEKLFF.

The chain links TRBV29-1 to TRBJ2-1; 8 bases line up with TRBD2. In germline, CDR1 is SQVTM, CDR2 ANQGSEA. Losses at the gene ends were 2 bases for V and 5 bases for J; bases not matched to a gene: 2. The CDR3 runs to 13 residues. The CDR3 DNA follows: TGCAGCGTTGAATGGCGGGGGGACAATGAGCAGTTCTTC. This translates into CSVEWRGDNEQFF.

This rearrangement joins TRBV6-5 to TRBJ1-1; a possible D gene is TRBD1 (6 bases). From germline, CDR1 is MNHEY and CDR2 SVGAGI. V lost 6 bases and J 4 bases, leaving 12 bases between the germline ends. The CDR3 is 13 residues long. The CDR3 loop reads CASRRARGTEAFF. DNA of the CDR3: TGTGCCAGCAGGAGGGCCAGGGGCACTGAAGCTTTCTTT.

The V and J genes are TRBV9 and TRBJ1-2, with a weak D call TRBD1 (5 bases). CDR1 and CDR2 from the germline V gene are SGDLS and YYNGEE. CDR3 length: 14 amino acids. V lost 1 base to trimming and J lost 3 bases, with 10 bases between them. CDR3 amino acids: CASSVRTTDYGYTF. The CDR3 DNA follows: TGTGCCAGCAGCGTAAGGACAACCGACTATGGCTACACCTTC.

The chain links TRBV5-1 to TRBJ2-5; 11 bases fit TRBD2. The germline CDR1 and CDR2 sequences are SGHRS and YFSETQ. With 2 bases clipped from V and 5 bases from J, the junction kept 5 bases outside the gene matches. The CDR3 runs to 15 residues. CDR3 coding DNA: TGCGCCAGCAGCTTTAGCGGGGGGGCCTTTGAGACCCAGTACTTC. Translation: CASSFSGGAFETQYF. Full variable domain (rest looked up from reference TRBV5-1 and TRBJ2-5): KAGVTQTPRYLIKTRGQQVTLSCSPISGHRSVSWYQQTPGQGLQFLFEYFSETQRNKGNFPGRFSGRQFSNSRSEMNVSTLELGDSALYLCASSFSGGAFETQYFGPGTRLLVL.

The chain combines TRBV6-4 with TRBJ2-3; 9 bases are shared with TRBD2. This CDR3 region has 16 residues. V shed 5 bases and J 3 bases; nucleotides not matched to a gene: 9. Per the germline V gene, CDR1 is MRHNA and CDR2 is SNTAGT. In nucleotides, the CDR3 is TGTGCCAGCAGTTCTAGCGGGATGGCATCGACAGATACGCAGTATTTT. Amino acids: CASSSSGMASTDTQYF.

The chain is built from TRBV19 and TRBJ2-5; D not resolved. The CDR3 runs to 14 residues. Trimming stripped 1 base from V and 3 bases from J, with 9 bases between. Germline assignment: CDR1 LNHDA and CDR2 SQIVND (reference sequence). CDR3 region: CASSIGPGKETQYF. CDR3 in DNA: TGTGCCAGTAGTATAGGTCCAGGAAAAGAGACCCAGTACTTC.

This sequence joins TRBV7-9 and TRBJ1-2; D is ambiguous. CDR3 length equals 12 residues. CDR1 is SEHNR, CDR2 FQNEAQ, per germline (reference sequence). V lost 1 base to trimming and J lost 7 bases, with 7 bases between them. The CDR3 sequence: CASSLERSGYTF. In DNA form, the CDR3 reads TGTGCCAGCAGCTTAGAACGGTCTGGCTACACCTTC.

J is TRBJ1-2 and V is TRBV9, with D possibly matching TRBD1 (5 bases). Germline CDR1 is SGDLS and CDR2 is YYNGEE. The CDR3 sequence is 15 residues long. V lost 4 bases and J 0 bases, leaving 13 bases between the germline ends. CDR3 region: CASSQGTGANYGYTF. The CDR3, as DNA: TGTGCCAGCAGCCAAGGGACGGGAGCTAACTATGGCTACACCTTC.

The CDR3 DNA reads TGTGCCAGCAGCGTCACTATACAAACCACTGAAGCTTTCTTT. Amino acids: CASSVTIQTTEAFF. The chain recombines TRBV9 with TRBJ1-1; D is unresolved. The CDR3 extends over 14 amino acids. Trimming removed 2 bases from V and 4 bases from J, with 12 bases in between. CDR1 SGDLS and CDR2 YYNGEE come from the germline V gene.

The chain recombines TRBV6-1 with TRBJ2-7, with TRBD1 matching 8 bases. This CDR3 contains 14 residues. V lost 2 bases to trimming and J lost 3 bases; unmatched junction nucleotides: 3. Germline CDR1 MNHNS, CDR2 SASEGT. CDR3: CASSELDRVYEQYF. CDR3 bases: TGTGCCAGCAGTGAATTGGACAGGGTCTACGAGCAGTACTTC.

To note about this clone: One end of the junction fails to match germline, which may point to a read error. This rearrangement joins TRBV5-1 to TRBJ2-1; 9 bases align to TRBD2. The germline CDR1 and CDR2 sequences are SGHRS and YFSETQ. The CDR3 length is 17 residues. The CDR3 coding sequence is TGCGCCAGCAGCTTGGAAATTAGCGGGAGCTCCGACAATGAGCAGTTCTTC. Translating gives CASSLEISGSSDNEQFF.

The chain carries TRBV7-3 and TRBJ2-3; the D gene is possibly TRBD1 (6 bases). V lost 4 bases and J 3 bases, leaving 17 bases between the germline ends. The germline V gene encodes CDR1 SGHTA and CDR2 FQGTGA. The CDR3 is 16 residues long. CDR3 sequence reads: CASSSNRAQGTDTQYF. Here the CDR3 DNA reads TGTGCCAGCAGCTCAAACAGGGCTCAAGGTACAGATACGCAGTATTTT.

The chain is built from TRBV19 and TRBJ1-3; D gene ambiguous. This CDR3 comprises 16 residues. Germline CDR1 is LNHDA and CDR2 is SQIVND (reference sequence). V was clipped by 6 bases and J by 0 bases, with 15 bases between them. Here the CDR3 DNA reads TGTGCCAGTAGGTCCCCTCAAGCCCCCTCTGGAAACACCATATATTTT. Amino acids: CASRSPQAPSGNTIYF.

The CDR3 DNA is TGTGCCAGCAGTACAACAGGGCGAAGTTCACCCCTCCACTTT. It is translated as CASSTTGRSSPLHF. The gene calls are TRBV27 and TRBJ1-6; tentatively, D is TRBD1 (6 bases). V was trimmed by 5 bases and J by 9 bases, leaving 14 bases between them. This CDR3 has 14 amino acids. Germline V lookup: CDR1 MNHEY, CDR2 SMNVEV (reference sequence).

As DNA, the CDR3 is TGTGCCAGCAGGTCTAGCGGGAGCCAGTACGAGCAGTACTTC. It codes for CASRSSGSQYEQYF. The V call is TRBV9, the J call TRBJ2-7; 10 nucleotides align to TRBD2. Germline V gene sequence: CDR1 SGDLS, CDR2 YYNGEE. The CDR3 spans 14 residues. V lost 5 bases and J lost 4; bases outside the gene matches: 6.

Written as DNA, the CDR3 is TGTGCCAGCAGGAGGACTCCCCATAAGGAGACCCAGTACTTC. The encoded protein is CASRRTPHKETQYF. The chain has TRBV27 and TRBJ2-5; a weak D match, TRBD2 (5 bases). Trimming pared 6 bases from V and 5 bases from J, leaving 16 bases between. CDR1 is MNHEY, CDR2 SMNVEV, per germline (reference sequence). The CDR3 covers 14 residues.

The chain recombines TRBV28 with TRBJ1-2; D remains ambiguous. The CDR3 covers 12 residues. Trimming took off 2 bases at V and 8 bases at J, with 9 bases between the two ends. Germline CDR1 and CDR2: MDHEN and SYDVKM. The CDR3 loop reads CASSLRGGGYTF. For the CDR3, the DNA is TGTGCCAGCAGTTTACGCGGAGGAGGCTACACCTTC.

J is TRBJ2-7 and V is TRBV29-1, with 11 bases identical to TRBD2. CDR1 is SQVTM, CDR2 ANQGSEA, per germline. With 4 bases clipped from V and 6 bases from J, the junction kept 5 bases outside the gene matches. CDR3 length: 13 residues. In nucleotides, the CDR3 is TGCAGCGTTGTAGTGACTAGCGGGATCGAGCAGTACTTC. Its protein is CSVVVTSGIEQYF.